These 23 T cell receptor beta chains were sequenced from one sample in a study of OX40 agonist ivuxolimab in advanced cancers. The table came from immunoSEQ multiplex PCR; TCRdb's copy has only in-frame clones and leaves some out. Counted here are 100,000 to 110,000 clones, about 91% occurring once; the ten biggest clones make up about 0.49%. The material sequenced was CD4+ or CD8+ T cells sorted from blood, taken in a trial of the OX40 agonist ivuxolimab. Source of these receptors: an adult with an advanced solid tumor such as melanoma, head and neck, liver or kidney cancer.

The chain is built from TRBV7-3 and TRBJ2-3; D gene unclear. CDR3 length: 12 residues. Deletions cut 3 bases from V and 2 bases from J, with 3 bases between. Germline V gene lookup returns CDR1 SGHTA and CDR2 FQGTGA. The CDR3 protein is CASSFSTDTQYF. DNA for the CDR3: TGTGCCAGCAGCTTCTCCACAGATACGCAGTATTTT.

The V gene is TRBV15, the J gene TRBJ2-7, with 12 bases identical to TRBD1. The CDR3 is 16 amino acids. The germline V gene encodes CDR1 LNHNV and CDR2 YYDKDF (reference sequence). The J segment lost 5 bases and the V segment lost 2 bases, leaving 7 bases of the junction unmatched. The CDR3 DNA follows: TGTGCCACCAGCAGAAATAGGGACAGGGGGCATGACGAGCAGTACTTC. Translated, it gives CATSRNRDRGHDEQYF.

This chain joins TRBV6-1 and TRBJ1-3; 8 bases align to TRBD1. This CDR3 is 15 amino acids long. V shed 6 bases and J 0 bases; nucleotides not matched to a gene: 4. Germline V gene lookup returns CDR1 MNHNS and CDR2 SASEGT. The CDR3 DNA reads TGTGCCAGCAGCCCAGGGGGCAGCTCTGGAAACACCATATATTTT. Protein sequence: CASSPGGSSGNTIYF.

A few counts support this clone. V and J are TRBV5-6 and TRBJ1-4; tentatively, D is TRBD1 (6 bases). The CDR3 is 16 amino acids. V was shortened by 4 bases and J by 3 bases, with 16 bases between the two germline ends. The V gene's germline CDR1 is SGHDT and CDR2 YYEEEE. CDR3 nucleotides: TGTGCCAGCAGCACCTGGACAGCCCAAGCTAATGAAAAACTGTTTTTT. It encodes CASSTWTAQANEKLFF.

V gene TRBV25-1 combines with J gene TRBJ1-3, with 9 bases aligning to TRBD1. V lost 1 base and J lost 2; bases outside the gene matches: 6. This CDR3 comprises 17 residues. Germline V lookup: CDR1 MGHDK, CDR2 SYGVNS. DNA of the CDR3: TGTGCCAGCAGTGAATCGGGACAGGGTAGGGCTGGAAACACCATATATTTT. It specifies CASSESGQGRAGNTIYF.

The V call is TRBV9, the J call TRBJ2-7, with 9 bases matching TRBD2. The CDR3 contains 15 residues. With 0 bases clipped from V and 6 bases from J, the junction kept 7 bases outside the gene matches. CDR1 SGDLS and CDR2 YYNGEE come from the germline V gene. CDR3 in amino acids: CASSVDGGRAGEQYF. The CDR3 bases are TGTGCCAGCAGCGTAGATGGCGGGAGGGCGGGCGAGCAGTACTTC.

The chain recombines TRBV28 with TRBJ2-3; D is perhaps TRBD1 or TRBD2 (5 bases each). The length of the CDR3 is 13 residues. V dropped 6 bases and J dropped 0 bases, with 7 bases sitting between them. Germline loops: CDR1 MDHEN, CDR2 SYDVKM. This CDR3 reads CASSRDSTDTQYF. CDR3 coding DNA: TGTGCCAGCAGCCGGGACAGCACAGATACGCAGTATTTT.

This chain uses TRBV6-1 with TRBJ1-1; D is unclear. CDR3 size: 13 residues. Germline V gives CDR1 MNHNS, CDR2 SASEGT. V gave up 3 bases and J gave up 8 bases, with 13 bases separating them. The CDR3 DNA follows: TGTGCCAGCAGTGAGGACGTCTCAGCGGAAGCTTTCTTT. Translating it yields CASSEDVSAEAFF.

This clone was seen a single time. Here the CDR3 DNA reads TGTGCCAGTACCCCGGGACTAGCGGGAAAGGATGAGCAGTTCTTC. Its translation is CASTPGLAGKDEQFF. The genes are TRBV19 and TRBJ2-1; the match to TRBD2 covers 13 bases. CDR1 is LNHDA, CDR2 SQIVND, per germline (reference sequence). V lost 7 bases to trimming and J lost 8 bases; unmatched junction nucleotides: 8. The CDR3 covers 15 residues.

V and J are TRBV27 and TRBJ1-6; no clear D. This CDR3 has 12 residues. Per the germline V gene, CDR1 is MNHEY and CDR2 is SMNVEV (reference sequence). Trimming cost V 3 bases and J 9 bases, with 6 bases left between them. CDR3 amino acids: CASSFRASPLHF. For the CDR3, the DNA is TGTGCCAGCAGTTTCCGGGCTTCACCCCTCCACTTT.

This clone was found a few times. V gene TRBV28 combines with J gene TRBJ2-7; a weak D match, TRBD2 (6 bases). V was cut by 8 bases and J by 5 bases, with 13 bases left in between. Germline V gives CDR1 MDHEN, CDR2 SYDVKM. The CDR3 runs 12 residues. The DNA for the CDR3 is TGTGCCAGCCGCCGCTGGAGGGACGAGCAGTACTTC. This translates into CASRRWRDEQYF.

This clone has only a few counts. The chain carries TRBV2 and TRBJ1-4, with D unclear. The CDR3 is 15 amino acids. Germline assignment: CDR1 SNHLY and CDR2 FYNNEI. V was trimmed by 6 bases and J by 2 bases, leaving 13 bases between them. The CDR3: CASSLLGVTNEKLFF. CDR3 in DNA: TGTGCCAGCAGCCTCCTCGGGGTGACTAATGAAAAACTGTTTTTT.

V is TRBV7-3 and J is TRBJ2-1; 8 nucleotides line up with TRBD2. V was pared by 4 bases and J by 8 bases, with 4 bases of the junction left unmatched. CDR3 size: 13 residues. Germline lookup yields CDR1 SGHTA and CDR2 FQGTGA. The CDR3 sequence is CASSSSGSDEQFF. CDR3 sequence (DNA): TGTGCCAGCAGCTCAAGCGGGAGTGATGAGCAGTTCTTC.

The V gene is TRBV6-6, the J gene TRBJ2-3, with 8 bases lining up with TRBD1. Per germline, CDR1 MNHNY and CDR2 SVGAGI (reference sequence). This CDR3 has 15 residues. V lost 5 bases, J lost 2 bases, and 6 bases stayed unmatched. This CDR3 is CASSRTGGHTDTQYF. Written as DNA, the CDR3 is TGTGCCAGCAGTCGTACAGGGGGACACACAGATACGCAGTATTTT.

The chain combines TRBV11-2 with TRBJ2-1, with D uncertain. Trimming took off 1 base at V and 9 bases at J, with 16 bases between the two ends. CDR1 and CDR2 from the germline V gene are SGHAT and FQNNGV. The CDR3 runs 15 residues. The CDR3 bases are TGTGCCAGCAGCTTAGGAGCCCACAGAGTCGGTGAGCAGTTCTTC. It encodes CASSLGAHRVGEQFF.

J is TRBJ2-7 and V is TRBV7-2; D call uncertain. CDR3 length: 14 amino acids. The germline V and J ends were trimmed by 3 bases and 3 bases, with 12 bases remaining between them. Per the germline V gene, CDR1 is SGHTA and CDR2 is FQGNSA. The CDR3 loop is CASSFGSPNYEQYF. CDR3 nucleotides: TGTGCCAGCAGCTTCGGTTCACCGAACTACGAGCAGTACTTC.

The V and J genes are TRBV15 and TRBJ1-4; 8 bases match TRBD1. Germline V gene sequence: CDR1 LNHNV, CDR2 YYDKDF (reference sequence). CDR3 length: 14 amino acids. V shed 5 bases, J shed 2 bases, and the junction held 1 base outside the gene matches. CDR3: CATSWDRTNEKLFF. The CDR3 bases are TGTGCCACCAGCTGGGACAGGACTAATGAAAAACTGTTTTTT.

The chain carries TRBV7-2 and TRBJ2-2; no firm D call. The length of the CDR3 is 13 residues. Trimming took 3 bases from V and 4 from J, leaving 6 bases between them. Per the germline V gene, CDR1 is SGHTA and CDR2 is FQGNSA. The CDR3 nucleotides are TGTGCCAGCAGCTTTACCGCCACCGGGGAGCTGTTTTTT. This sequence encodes CASSFTATGELFF.

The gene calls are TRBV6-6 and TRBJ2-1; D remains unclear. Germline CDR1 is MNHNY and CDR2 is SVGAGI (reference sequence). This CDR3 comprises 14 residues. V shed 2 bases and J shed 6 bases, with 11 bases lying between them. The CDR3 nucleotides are TGTGCCAGCAGTTACACAGACTCGGGCAATGAGCAGTTCTTC. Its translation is CASSYTDSGNEQFF.

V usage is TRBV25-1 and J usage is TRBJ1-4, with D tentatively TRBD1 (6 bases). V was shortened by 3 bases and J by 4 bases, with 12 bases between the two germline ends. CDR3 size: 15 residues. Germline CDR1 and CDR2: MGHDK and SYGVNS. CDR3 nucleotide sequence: TGTGCCAGCAGTGACAGGGGTAGGGGTAATGAAAAACTGTTTTTT. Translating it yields CASSDRGRGNEKLFF. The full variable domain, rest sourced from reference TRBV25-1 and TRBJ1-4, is EADIYQTPRYLVIGTGKKITLECSQTMGHDKMYWYQQDPGMELHLIHYSYGVNSTEKGDLSSESTVSRIRTEHFPLTLESARPSHTSQYLCASSDRGRGNEKLFFGSGTQLSVL.

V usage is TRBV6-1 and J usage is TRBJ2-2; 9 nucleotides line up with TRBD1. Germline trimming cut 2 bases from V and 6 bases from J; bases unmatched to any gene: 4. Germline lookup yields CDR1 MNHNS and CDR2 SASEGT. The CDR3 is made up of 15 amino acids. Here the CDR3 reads CASSETGQGSGELFF. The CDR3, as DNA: TGTGCCAGCAGTGAAACCGGACAGGGGTCCGGGGAGCTGTTTTTT.

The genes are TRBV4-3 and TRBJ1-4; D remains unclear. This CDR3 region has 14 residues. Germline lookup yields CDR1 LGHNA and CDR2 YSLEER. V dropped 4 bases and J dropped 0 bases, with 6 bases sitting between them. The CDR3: CASSPRATNEKLFF. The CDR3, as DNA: TGCGCCAGCAGCCCCAGAGCAACTAATGAAAAACTGTTTTTT.

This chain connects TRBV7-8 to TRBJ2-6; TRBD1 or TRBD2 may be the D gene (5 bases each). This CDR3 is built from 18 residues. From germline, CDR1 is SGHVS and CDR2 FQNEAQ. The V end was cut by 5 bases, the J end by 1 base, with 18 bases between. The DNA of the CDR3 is TGTGCCAGCAGCGTCCGGGACCCGAACCTATCTGGGGCCAACGTCCTGACTTTC. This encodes CASSVRDPNLSGANVLTF. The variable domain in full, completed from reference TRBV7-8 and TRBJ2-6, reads GAGVSQSPRYKVAKRGQDVALRCDPISGHVSLFWYQQALGQGPEFLTYFQNEAQLDKSGLPSDRFFAERPEGSVSTLKIQRTQQEDSAVYLCASSVRDPNLSGANVLTFGAGSRLTVL.